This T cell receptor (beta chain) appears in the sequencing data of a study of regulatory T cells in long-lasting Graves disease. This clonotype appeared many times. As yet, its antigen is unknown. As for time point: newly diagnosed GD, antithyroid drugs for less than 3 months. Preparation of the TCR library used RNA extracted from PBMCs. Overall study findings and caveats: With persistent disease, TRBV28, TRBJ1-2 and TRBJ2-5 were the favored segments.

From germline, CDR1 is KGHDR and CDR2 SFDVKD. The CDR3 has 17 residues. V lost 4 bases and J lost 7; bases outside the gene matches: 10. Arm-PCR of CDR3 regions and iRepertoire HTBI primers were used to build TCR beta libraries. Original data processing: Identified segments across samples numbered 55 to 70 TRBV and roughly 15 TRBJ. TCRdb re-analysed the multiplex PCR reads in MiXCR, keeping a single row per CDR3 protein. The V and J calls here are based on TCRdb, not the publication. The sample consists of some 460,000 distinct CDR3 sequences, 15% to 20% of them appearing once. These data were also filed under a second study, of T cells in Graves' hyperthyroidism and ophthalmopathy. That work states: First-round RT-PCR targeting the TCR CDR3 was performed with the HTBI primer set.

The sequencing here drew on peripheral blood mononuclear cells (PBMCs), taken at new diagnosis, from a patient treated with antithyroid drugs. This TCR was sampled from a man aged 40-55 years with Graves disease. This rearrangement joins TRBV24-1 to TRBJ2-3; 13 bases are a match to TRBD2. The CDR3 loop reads CATSDRTSGSPANTQYF. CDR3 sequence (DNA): TGTGCCACCAGTGACCGGACTAGCGGGAGCCCCGCGAATACGCAGTATTTT.